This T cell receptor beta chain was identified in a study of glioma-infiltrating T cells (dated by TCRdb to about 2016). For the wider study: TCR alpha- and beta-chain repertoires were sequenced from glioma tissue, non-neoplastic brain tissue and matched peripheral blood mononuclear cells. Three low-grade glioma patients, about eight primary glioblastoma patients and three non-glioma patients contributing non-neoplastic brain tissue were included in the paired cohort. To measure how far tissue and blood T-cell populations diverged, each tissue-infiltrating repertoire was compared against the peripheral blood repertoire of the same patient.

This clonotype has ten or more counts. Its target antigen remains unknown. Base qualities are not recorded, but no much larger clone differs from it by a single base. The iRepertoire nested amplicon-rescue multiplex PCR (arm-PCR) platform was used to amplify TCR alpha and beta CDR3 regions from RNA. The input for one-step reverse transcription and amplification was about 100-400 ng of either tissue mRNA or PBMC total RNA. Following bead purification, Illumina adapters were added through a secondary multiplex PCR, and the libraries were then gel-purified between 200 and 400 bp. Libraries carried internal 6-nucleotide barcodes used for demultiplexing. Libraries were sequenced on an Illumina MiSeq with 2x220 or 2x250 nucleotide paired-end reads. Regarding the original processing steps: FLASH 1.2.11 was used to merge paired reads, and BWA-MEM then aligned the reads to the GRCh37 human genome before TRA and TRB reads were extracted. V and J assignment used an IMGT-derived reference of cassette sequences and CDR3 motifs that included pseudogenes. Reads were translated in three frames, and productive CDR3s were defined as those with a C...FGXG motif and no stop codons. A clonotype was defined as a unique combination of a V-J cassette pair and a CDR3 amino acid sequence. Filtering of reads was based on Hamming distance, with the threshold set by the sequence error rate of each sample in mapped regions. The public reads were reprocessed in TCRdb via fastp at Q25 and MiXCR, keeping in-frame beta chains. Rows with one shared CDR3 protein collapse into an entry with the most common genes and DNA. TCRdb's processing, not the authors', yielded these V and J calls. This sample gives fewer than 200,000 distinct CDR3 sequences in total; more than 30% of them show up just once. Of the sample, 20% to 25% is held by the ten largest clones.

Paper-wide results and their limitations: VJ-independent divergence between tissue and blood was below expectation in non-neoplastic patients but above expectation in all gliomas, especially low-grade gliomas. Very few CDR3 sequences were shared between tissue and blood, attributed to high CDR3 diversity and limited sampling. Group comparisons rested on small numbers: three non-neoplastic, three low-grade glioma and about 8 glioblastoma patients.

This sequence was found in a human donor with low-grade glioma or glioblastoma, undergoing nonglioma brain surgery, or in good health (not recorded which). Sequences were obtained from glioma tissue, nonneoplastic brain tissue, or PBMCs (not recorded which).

The nucleotides are TGTGCCAGCAGTTTATCCGGGGGCCCGGGGGGCTACACCTTC. It encodes CASSLSGGPGGYTF. The sequence is built from TRBV27 and TRBJ1-2; the D gene is perhaps TRBD1, from 6 matching bases. From a lookup of the germline V gene (reference sequence), CDR1 and CDR2 are MNHEY and SMNVEV. The CDR3 measures 14 amino acids from cysteine to phenylalanine. The DNA shown is the 42-base CDR3, in frame from base 1. Trimming takes 0 bases from V and 8 bases from J, and the germline ends sit 13 bases apart.